The 24 T cell receptor beta chains below all came from one sample that was sequenced in a study of cytomegalovirus exposure and HLA in healthy donors. Primers: 60 Vbeta forward and 13 Jbeta reverse. TCRdb keeps only in-frame clones here, not all; method: immunoSEQ multiplex PCR. The profile shows 75,000 to 90,000 clones, under 80% of them singletons. Source material: PBMCs. The receptors originated from a man aged 30 to 45 in good health and CMV-seropositive.

This clone was observed a handful of times. The chain employs TRBV9 and TRBJ2-5; 9 bases are a match to TRBD2. This CDR3 spans 15 amino acids. Germline lookup yields CDR1 SGDLS and CDR2 YYNGEE. The ends lost 2 bases at V and 5 bases at J; junction bases unmatched: 7. The CDR3 protein is CASSVGAGGRETQYF. The DNA for the CDR3 is TGTGCCAGCAGCGTCGGAGCGGGGGGCCGGGAGACCCAGTACTTC.

The chain recombines TRBV5-1 with TRBJ1-4, with D tentatively TRBD1 (6 bases). The V end was cut by 10 bases, the J end by 4 bases, with 14 bases between. Germline V gene lookup returns CDR1 SGHRS and CDR2 YFSETQ. CDR3 length: 13 amino acids. The CDR3 nucleotides read TGCGCCCCCCAGGGGATACTTAATGAAAAACTGTTTTTT. It yields the protein CAPQGILNEKLFF.

The gene calls are TRBV10-3 and TRBJ1-5, with no clear D. The CDR3 sequence is 14 residues long. Germline values: CDR1 ENHRY, CDR2 SYGVKD. Trimming cost V 0 bases and J 6 bases, with 9 bases left between them. In DNA form, the CDR3 reads TGTGCCATCAGTGAGTCGAAGCGGGCTCAGCCCCAGCATTTT. Amino acids: CAISESKRAQPQHF.

The chain is built from TRBV7-6 and TRBJ1-6; 9 nucleotides line up with TRBD1. This CDR3 is built from 15 residues. The germline V gene has CDR1 SGHVS and CDR2 FNYEAQ. J was trimmed by 5 bases and V by 4 bases; bases with no gene match: 3. The CDR3 here is CASSSGQGDNSPLHF. The CDR3 nucleotides are TGTGCCAGCAGCTCGGGACAGGGTGATAATTCACCCCTCCACTTT. Using reference TRBV7-6 and TRBJ1-6 for the parts outside the CDR3, the full variable domain is GAGVSQSPRYKVTKRGQDVALRCDPISGHVSLYWYRQALGQGPEFLTYFNYEAQQDKSGLPNDRFSAERPEGSISTLTIQRTEQRDSAMYRCASSSGQGDNSPLHFGNGTRLTVT.

This clone was seen a few times. The CDR3 loop reads CASSLRQGAWTEAFF. The CDR3 DNA sequence: TGTGCCAGTAGTCTAAGACAGGGGGCATGGACTGAAGCTTTCTTT. The chain has TRBV19 and TRBJ1-1; 10 bases fit TRBD1. J lost 5 bases, V lost 5 bases, and 8 bases had no gene match. This CDR3 spans 15 amino acids. From germline, CDR1 is LNHDA and CDR2 SQIVND (reference sequence).

CDR3 DNA: TGTGCCAGCAGCTCCGGGACTACCACCGGGGAGCTGTTTTTT. Translation: CASSSGTTTGELFF. The V gene is TRBV9, the J gene TRBJ2-2; 7 bases are shared with TRBD2. This CDR3 has 14 amino acids. Germline loops: CDR1 SGDLS, CDR2 YYNGEE. V lost 4 bases and J lost 4; bases outside the gene matches: 4.

As for this clone: This sample includes further DNA sequences coding for the same CDR3. This chain links TRBV4-1 with TRBJ2-1; D remains unclear. CDR3 length equals 14 residues. Germline values: CDR1 MGHRA, CDR2 YSYEKL. V lost 2 bases and J lost 6, with 11 bases in between. As DNA, the CDR3 is TGCGCCAGCAGCCAACACGCGCGGAGCAATGAGCAGTTCTTC. This sequence encodes CASSQHARSNEQFF.

The rearrangement links TRBV7-8 to TRBJ1-2, with D possibly being TRBD1 (6 bases). This CDR3 spans 14 amino acids. In germline, CDR1 is SGHVS, CDR2 FQNEAQ. Between the trimmed V and J ends, which lost 5 bases and 2 bases, there was a span of 12 bases. The CDR3 DNA is TGTGCCAGCAGCCGCCGGACAGCAAACTATGGCTACACCTTC. This translates into CASSRRTANYGYTF.

This clone was counted between two and nine times. The chain recombines TRBV5-6 with TRBJ1-5, with D maybe TRBD1 (5 bases). Germline CDR1 reads SGHDT; CDR2 reads YYEEEE. The length of the CDR3 is 16 residues. Trimming removed 0 bases at V and 5 bases at J, with 15 bases between. The CDR3 DNA is TGTGCCAGCAGCTTGGGGGGGGTTCAAGGGGATCAGCCCCAGCATTTT. Protein: CASSLGGVQGDQPQHF.

CDR3 DNA: TGTGCCAGCACCGCTACCGGGACAGGGGCCTACGAGCAGTACTTC. This encodes CASTATGTGAYEQYF. The gene calls are TRBV25-1 and TRBJ2-7; 10 nucleotides line up with TRBD1. Trimming took 7 bases from V and 2 from J; bases not matched to a gene: 8. This CDR3 comprises 15 residues. The V gene's germline CDR1 is MGHDK and CDR2 SYGVNS.

The chain employs TRBV29-1 and TRBJ2-1; 10 bases are a match to TRBD1. V trimming: 8 bases; J trimming: 2 bases; junction bases outside the gene matches: 6. CDR1 SQVTM and CDR2 ANQGSEA come from the germline V gene. The CDR3 totals 14 residues. In DNA, the CDR3 is TGCAGCACCGTTGGACAGGGGGCCTACAATGAGCAGTTCTTC. As protein: CSTVGQGAYNEQFF.

This chain's CDR3 is CATSRGLGTRYNEQFF. The DNA of the CDR3 is TGTGCCACCAGCAGAGGGCTCGGGACTAGATACAATGAGCAGTTCTTC. The chain combines TRBV15 with TRBJ2-1; 8 positions agree with TRBD2. V trimming: 1 base; J trimming: 4 bases; junction bases outside the gene matches: 6. There are 16 residues in the CDR3. Germline V gene sequence: CDR1 LNHNV, CDR2 YYDKDF (reference sequence).

The chain recombines TRBV29-1 with TRBJ2-1; 7 bases match TRBD1. Trimming removed 6 bases from V and 8 bases from J; junction bases left unmatched: 7. The CDR3 loop spans 12 amino acids. Germline V gene lookup returns CDR1 SQVTM and CDR2 ANQGSEA. CDR3 coding DNA: TGCAGCGTCCAGGGGGTTCTGGATGAGCAGTTCTTC. It translates to CSVQGVLDEQFF.

The genes are TRBV7-9 and TRBJ1-5; 11 bases are shared with TRBD1. The junction had 4 bases not matched to a gene; V was cut back by 7 bases and J by 5 bases. This CDR3 has 14 residues. The V gene's germline CDR1 is SEHNR and CDR2 FQNEAQ (reference sequence). The CDR3 here is CASTSGQGDQPQHF. DNA of the CDR3: TGTGCCAGCACCTCGGGACAGGGGGATCAGCCCCAGCATTTT.

This chain connects TRBV5-4 to TRBJ1-1, with TRBD1 as a possible D gene (6 bases). Looked up from germline, CDR1 is SGHNT and CDR2 is YYREEE (reference sequence). CDR3 length: 15 residues. V lost 0 bases to trimming and J lost 5 bases, with 14 bases between them. The CDR3 bases are TGTGCCAGCAGCTTGGCCGGGGGGCGCGGTACTGAAGCTTTCTTT. Translated, it gives CASSLAGGRGTEAFF.

The chain carries TRBV30 and TRBJ2-7; D may be TRBD2 (6 bases). This CDR3 comprises 12 residues. From germline, CDR1 is GTSNPN and CDR2 SVGIG (reference sequence). Between the trimmed V and J ends, which lost 7 bases and 7 bases, there was a span of 17 bases. DNA of the CDR3: TGTGCCTACGGGCGGGAAGGGTGGGAGCAGTACTTC. It is translated as CAYGREGWEQYF.

This chain connects TRBV2 to TRBJ1-4; TRBD1 aligns across 10 bases. V was pared by 6 bases and J by 0 bases, with 4 bases of the junction left unmatched. The CDR3 length is 16 residues. Germline CDR1 SNHLY, CDR2 FYNNEI. The CDR3 spells CASRAGQGATNEKLFF. CDR3 coding DNA: TGTGCCAGCAGGGCTGGACAGGGGGCAACTAATGAAAAACTGTTTTTT.

The chain employs TRBV11-3 and TRBJ1-1, with D maybe TRBD1 (5 bases). The CDR3 extends over 14 amino acids. V shed 1 base and J shed 1 base, with 7 bases lying between them. The germline gives CDR1 SGHNT, CDR2 YENEEA. The DNA for the CDR3 is TGTGCCAGCAGCTTAGGGACACCGAACACTGAAGCTTTCTTT. This encodes CASSLGTPNTEAFF.

Written as DNA, the CDR3 is TGTGCCTCTAACCTGGGGACAGGGGGTAGCAATCAGCCCCAGCATTTT. It specifies CASNLGTGGSNQPQHF. The rearrangement uses TRBV19 and TRBJ1-5; TRBD1 matches 11 bases. V lost 11 bases, J lost 0 bases, and 9 bases stayed unmatched. CDR3 size: 16 residues. Germline CDR1 LNHDA, CDR2 SQIVND (reference sequence).

The chain uses TRBV30 and TRBJ2-7; D is possibly TRBD2 (6 bases). Germline assignment: CDR1 GTSNPN and CDR2 SVGIG (reference sequence). The CDR3 has 13 residues. The V gene lost 5 bases and the J gene lost 1 base, with 12 bases spanning the gap. CDR3 nucleotides: TGTGCCTGGGAGAGGGACTTGTCCTACGAGCAGTACTTC. Amino acids: CAWERDLSYEQYF. Full variable domain (outside the CDR3, taken from reference TRBV30 and TRBJ2-7): SQTIHQWPATLVQPVGSPLSLECTVEGTSNPNLYWYRQAAGRGLQLLFYSVGIGQISSEVPQNLSASRPQDRQFILSSKKLLLSDSGFYLCAWERDLSYEQYFGPGTRLTVT.

The V call is TRBV5-6, the J call TRBJ1-2; D possibly corresponds to TRBD1 (5 bases). The V gene lost 1 base and the J gene lost 2 bases, with 12 bases spanning the gap. CDR3 length: 15 amino acids. CDR1 is SGHDT and CDR2 is YYEEEE in the germline V gene. In nucleotides, the CDR3 is TGTGCCAGCAGCTTGAAAGCCTCAGGGAACTATGGCTACACCTTC. Its protein is CASSLKASGNYGYTF.

The chain has TRBV5-6 and TRBJ2-7; possible D gene TRBD2, 5 bases. The CDR3 is 14 amino acids. V was pared by 5 bases and J by 0 bases, with 12 bases between. In germline, CDR1 is SGHDT, CDR2 YYEEEE. For the CDR3, the DNA is TGTGCCAGCAGGAAGAGGGAAGTCTCCTACGAGCAGTACTTC. It is translated as CASRKREVSYEQYF.

This clone was seen a handful of times. The chain carries TRBV6-5 and TRBJ2-1; 7 nucleotides match TRBD2. Unmatched junction bases numbered 8, after V lost 1 base and J lost 8 bases. The CDR3 is 15 residues long. Per germline, CDR1 MNHEY and CDR2 SVGAGI. CDR3 amino acids: CASSYFRLAQDEQFF. DNA for the CDR3: TGTGCCAGCAGTTACTTCCGACTAGCACAGGATGAGCAGTTCTTC.

The V and J genes are TRBV15 and TRBJ1-2; 11 positions agree with TRBD1. Germline CDR1 and CDR2: LNHNV and YYDKDF (reference sequence). This CDR3 is built from 18 residues. The V segment lost 1 base and the J segment 6 bases; nucleotides outside the gene matches: 13. CDR3 DNA sequence: TGTGCCACCAGCAGAGGGCTTGGGACAGGGGGGTCCCGGAATGGCTACACCTTC. Translated, it gives CATSRGLGTGGSRNGYTF.